The 25 T cell receptor beta chains below come from one sample, sequenced in a study of identical twins. TCRdb re-analysed the 5' RACE reads in MiXCR, keeping a single row per CDR3 protein. The table shows about 190,000 distinct CDR3 sequences, with around 15% occurring only once. The same specimen was also included in a second study, on T cells expressing NK-cell markers.

The specimen sequenced was CD8+ T cells sorted from blood. These receptors all come from a woman under 30 in good health.

The sample holds a few counts of this clonotype. The gene calls are TRBV9 and TRBJ1-1; 7 bases agree with TRBD1. J gave up 5 bases and V 2 bases, and 6 bases lay outside the gene matches. The CDR3 length is 14 residues. Germline V gene lookup returns CDR1 SGDLS and CDR2 YYNGEE. This chain's CDR3 is CASSVWGTATEAFF. Written as DNA, the CDR3 is TGTGCCAGCAGCGTGTGGGGGACAGCGACTGAAGCTTTCTTT. Using reference TRBV9 and TRBJ1-1 for the parts outside the CDR3, the full variable domain is DSGVTQTPKHLITATGQRVTLRCSPRSGDLSVYWYQQSLDQGLQFLIQYYNGEERAKGNILERFSAQQFPDLHSELNLSSLELGDSALYFCASSVWGTATEAFFGQGTRLTVV.

The gene calls are TRBV2 and TRBJ2-1, with 8 positions matching TRBD2. This CDR3 has 14 residues. Germline V gene lookup returns CDR1 SNHLY and CDR2 FYNNEI. After removal of 4 bases from V and 9 bases from J, the junction contained 8 bases not matched to a gene. This chain's CDR3 is CASSGSGGPLEQFF. Here the CDR3 DNA reads TGTGCCAGCAGTGGAAGCGGGGGACCTCTTGAGCAGTTCTTC. Full variable domain (outside the CDR3, taken from reference TRBV2 and TRBJ2-1): EPEVTQTPSHQVTQMGQEVILRCVPISNHLYFYWYRQILGQKVEFLVSFYNNEISEKSEIFDDQFSVERPDGSNFTLKIRSTKLEDSAMYFCASSGSGGPLEQFFGPGTRLTVL.

The rearrangement links TRBV4-3 to TRBJ2-3; 10 bases are shared with TRBD2. This CDR3 spans 16 amino acids. CDR1 is LGHNA and CDR2 is YSLEER in the germline V gene. The V segment lost 0 bases and the J segment 8 bases; nucleotides outside the gene matches: 8. As DNA, the CDR3 is TGCGCCAGCAGCCAAGAACCTAGCGGGAGCGCGGTTACGCAGTATTTT. Translated: CASSQEPSGSAVTQYF.

The chain combines TRBV29-1 with TRBJ1-4, with a tentative D call TRBD1 (5 bases). Trimming pared 3 bases from V and 5 bases from J, leaving 10 bases between. The CDR3 has 13 amino acids. Germline assignment: CDR1 SQVTM and CDR2 ANQGSEA. The CDR3 coding sequence is TGCAGCGTTGATCAGGGCATGAATGAAAAACTGTTTTTT. Translated, it gives CSVDQGMNEKLFF.

This clonotype was found a few times. The chain uses TRBV13 and TRBJ2-7; 8 nucleotides match TRBD2. Germline-derived CDR1 and CDR2 are PRHDT and FYEKMQ (reference sequence). The CDR3 consists of 15 residues. With 5 bases clipped from V and 6 bases from J, the junction kept 12 bases outside the gene matches. The CDR3 nucleotides read TGTGCCAGCAGCCAGCCGGGACTAGATTCAAGCGAGCAGTACTTC. Encoded protein: CASSQPGLDSSEQYF.

This chain links TRBV12-3 or TRBV12-4 with TRBJ2-1; TRBD2 agrees at 7 bases. The CDR3 has 15 amino acids. V lost 5 bases, J lost 2 bases, and 6 bases stayed unmatched. The CDR3 spells CASSALAEAYNEQFF. The CDR3 DNA reads TGTGCCAGCAGTGCGCTAGCGGAAGCCTACAATGAGCAGTTCTTC.

The chain is built from TRBV6-1 and TRBJ1-2; TRBD1 is a possible D gene (6 bases). Looked up from germline, CDR1 is MNHNS and CDR2 is SASEGT. V lost 1 base, J lost 2 bases, and 11 bases lay in between. This CDR3 is built from 15 residues. This chain's CDR3 is CASSEGPGENYGYTF. In nucleotides, the CDR3 is TGTGCCAGCAGTGAAGGTCCAGGGGAGAACTATGGCTACACCTTC.

CDR3 sequence reads: CASSLSEGFGIARGKLFF. In DNA form, the CDR3 reads TGTGCCAGCAGCTTGTCGGAGGGTTTTGGTATCGCCAGGGGAAAACTGTTTTTT. V and J are TRBV11-1 and TRBJ1-4, with D perhaps TRBD1 (6 bases). Trimming removed 3 bases at V and 10 bases at J, with 27 bases between. Germline values: CDR1 SGHAT, CDR2 FQDESV (reference sequence). CDR3 length equals 18 residues.

This clonotype was seen more than once but under ten times. One end of the junction varies from germline; a read error may be responsible. This chain joins TRBV12-3 or TRBV12-4 and TRBJ2-3; 10 nucleotides align to TRBD2. This CDR3 spans 13 amino acids. The CDR3 protein is CATAGGGADTQYF. The CDR3 coding sequence is TGCGCAACAGCGGGAGGGGGGGCAGATACGCAGTATTTT.

The chain combines TRBV6-1 with TRBJ2-7; possibly TRBD1 or TRBD2 for D (6 bases each). Trimming pared 3 bases from V and 3 bases from J, leaving 15 bases between. The CDR3 is 15 amino acids. The V gene's germline CDR1 is MNHNS and CDR2 SASEGT. In DNA form, the CDR3 reads TGTGCCAGCAGTGATGGTAGGGGGGCTCTCTACGAGCAGTACTTC. Its protein is CASSDGRGALYEQYF.

This clonotype was observed a few times. The rearrangement uses TRBV9 and TRBJ2-1; maybe TRBD2 (6 bases). V was shortened by 3 bases and J by 8 bases, with 21 bases between the two germline ends. Germline assignment: CDR1 SGDLS and CDR2 YYNGEE. This CDR3 region has 16 residues. CDR3 sequence reads: CASSAATGGRIDEQFF. CDR3 nucleotides: TGTGCCAGCAGCGCCGCGACCGGGGGACGAATAGATGAGCAGTTCTTC.

This clonotype was seen a few times. The chain couples TRBV29-1 to TRBJ1-2; 9 bases align to TRBD1. CDR1 is SQVTM, CDR2 ANQGSEA, per germline. The CDR3 totals 15 residues. Losses at the gene ends were 7 bases for V and 4 bases for J; bases not matched to a gene: 13. The CDR3 protein is CSARTGVQPSYGYTF. As DNA, the CDR3 is TGCAGCGCCCGGACAGGGGTCCAACCATCCTATGGCTACACCTTC.

The chain is built from TRBV20-1 and TRBJ2-1, with a weak D call TRBD1 (6 bases). Germline values: CDR1 DFQATT, CDR2 SNEGSKA (reference sequence). This CDR3 is built from 15 residues. The V and J ends lost 6 bases and 0 bases respectively, with 15 bases between them. The CDR3 region is CSANPGHRSYNEQFF. CDR3 in DNA: TGCAGTGCCAACCCGGGACACCGCTCCTACAATGAGCAGTTCTTC.

This clonotype has just one count. The V call is TRBV7-6, the J call TRBJ2-2; D perhaps matches TRBD2 (5 bases). The CDR3 contains 15 residues. Germline CDR1 reads SGHVS; CDR2 reads FNYEAQ. Trimming removed 8 bases at V and 4 bases at J, with 17 bases between. The CDR3 DNA is TGTGCCAGCGCCTGGGCGCCTCGGGGCACCGGGGAGCTGTTTTTT. Its protein product is CASAWAPRGTGELFF. Variable domain in full (rest from reference TRBV7-6 and TRBJ2-2): GAGVSQSPRYKVTKRGQDVALRCDPISGHVSLYWYRQALGQGPEFLTYFNYEAQQDKSGLPNDRFSAERPEGSISTLTIQRTEQRDSAMYRCASAWAPRGTGELFFGEGSRLTVL.

The chain carries TRBV20-1 and TRBJ2-1, with 16 bases that match TRBD2. With V trimmed by 4 bases and J by 9 bases, 6 bases remained unmatched. The germline gives CDR1 DFQATT, CDR2 SNEGSKA (reference sequence). The CDR3 sequence is 15 residues long. CDR3 in amino acids: CSATGLAGGGGEQFF. CDR3 nucleotides: TGCAGTGCTACGGGACTAGCGGGAGGGGGAGGTGAGCAGTTCTTC.

The genes are TRBV12-3 or TRBV12-4 and TRBJ2-7; a possible D gene is TRBD2 (6 bases). Trimming cost V 6 bases and J 3 bases, with 12 bases left between them. The CDR3 consists of 13 residues. CDR3 protein: CASRPGDYYEQYF. The CDR3 coding sequence is TGTGCCAGCAGACCGGGAGACTACTACGAGCAGTACTTC.

This clonotype was detected ten times or more. The chain couples TRBV29-1 to TRBJ2-7; TRBD2 is a possible D gene (6 bases). Germline loops: CDR1 SQVTM, CDR2 ANQGSEA. The CDR3 is 12 residues long. Trimming removed 2 bases from V and 4 bases from J, with 9 bases in between. CDR3 sequence: CSVESAGYEQYF. CDR3 DNA: TGCAGCGTTGAATCTGCGGGGTACGAGCAGTACTTC.

The chain has TRBV29-1 and TRBJ1-1; D is unresolved. Between the trimmed V and J ends, which lost 0 bases and 2 bases, there was a span of 4 bases. This CDR3 has 12 amino acids. Germline V lookup: CDR1 SQVTM, CDR2 ANQGSEA. The CDR3 is CSVEDGNTEAFF. The CDR3, as DNA: TGCAGCGTTGAAGATGGAAACACTGAAGCTTTCTTT. Full variable domain (remainder filled in from reference TRBV29-1 and TRBJ1-1): SAVISQKPSRDICQRGTSLTIQCQVDSQVTMMFWYRQQPGQSLTLIATANQGSEATYESGFVIDKFPISRPNLTFSTLTVSNMSPEDSSIYLCSVEDGNTEAFFGQGTRLTVV.

This clonotype showed up just a few times. CDR3 sequence reads: CASSPRAGVDETQYF. CDR3 DNA sequence: TGTGCCAGCAGCCCGCGGGCGGGGGTTGATGAGACCCAGTACTTC. The chain uses TRBV9 and TRBJ2-5, with 7 bases that match TRBD2. Per the germline V gene, CDR1 is SGDLS and CDR2 is YYNGEE. The CDR3 has 15 residues. V lost 4 bases to trimming and J lost 5 bases; unmatched junction nucleotides: 11.

V gene TRBV6-5 combines with J gene TRBJ2-7; 8 positions match TRBD1. Germline V gives CDR1 MNHEY, CDR2 SVGAGI. CDR3 length: 16 amino acids. V shed 4 bases and J 2 bases; nucleotides not matched to a gene: 10. The CDR3 nucleotides are TGTGCCAGCAGTTCGATACAGGGGGACTCCCCCTACGAGCAGTACTTC. This sequence encodes CASSSIQGDSPYEQYF.

This clonotype was seen at least ten times. This chain uses TRBV12-3 or TRBV12-4 with TRBJ2-7; 9 nucleotides agree with TRBD2. J was trimmed by 3 bases and V by 6 bases; bases with no gene match: 3. This CDR3 spans 13 amino acids. CDR3 in amino acids: CASRAGGSYEQYF. The CDR3 nucleotides are TGTGCCAGCAGAGCGGGAGGAAGCTACGAGCAGTACTTC.

This clonotype was detected only a few times. V usage is TRBV4-3 and J usage is TRBJ2-2; TRBD2 matches at 14 bases. V gave up 0 bases and J gave up 6 bases; unmatched junction bases: 6. The CDR3 consists of 18 residues. Germline V lookup: CDR1 LGHNA, CDR2 YSLEER. The DNA of the CDR3 is TGCGCCAGCAGCCAAGAGGCGGGACTAGCGGGAGCTTCCGGGGAGCTGTTTTTT. It encodes CASSQEAGLAGASGELFF.

This chain uses TRBV7-8 with TRBJ1-5, with D maybe TRBD1 (5 bases). There are 15 residues in the CDR3. Trimming removed 6 bases at V and 4 bases at J, with 16 bases between. Germline CDR1 SGHVS, CDR2 FQNEAQ. The CDR3 protein is CASRPAGAGNQPQHF. The CDR3 DNA follows: TGTGCCAGCAGGCCTGCCGGGGCCGGGAATCAGCCCCAGCATTTT.

This clonotype has only a few counts. This sequence joins TRBV29-1 and TRBJ2-7; D might be TRBD2 (6 bases). Trimming took 3 bases from V and 0 from J, leaving 9 bases between them. The CDR3 runs to 13 residues. The germline gives CDR1 SQVTM, CDR2 ANQGSEA. CDR3 bases: TGCAGCGTTGAGGGGGGATACTCCTACGAGCAGTACTTC. It yields the protein CSVEGGYSYEQYF.

CDR3 DNA: TGTGCCAGCAGCCACGGGACGGTTGAGGAGCAGTACTTC. Amino acids: CASSHGTVEEQYF. The chain recombines TRBV11-3 with TRBJ2-7; D assignment may be TRBD1 or TRBD2 (5 bases each). This CDR3 is built from 13 residues. Trimming took 5 bases from V and 7 from J, leaving 15 bases between them. Germline lookup yields CDR1 SGHNT and CDR2 YENEEA.